The 3 T cell receptor beta chains below come from one sample, sequenced in a study of T-cell memory formation after mild COVID-19. TCRdb re-called the 5' RACE reads through MiXCR, storing one row per CDR3 protein. The sample has 200,000 to 250,000 distinct CDR3 sequences, roughly 14% seen once. The sample comprised PBMCs or a T cell subset sorted from them (not recorded which). Source of these receptors: an adult woman who had mild COVID-19 (a few samples of this study predate the infection). Cell type and time point are not known.

The table lists this clonotype with many counts. V gene TRBV5-1 combines with J gene TRBJ2-7; D is perhaps TRBD1 (6 bases). The germline CDR1 and CDR2 sequences are SGHRS and YFSETQ. The CDR3 contains 15 residues. The V end was cut by 4 bases, the J end by 3 bases, with 17 bases between. In DNA form, the CDR3 reads TGCGCCAGCAGCAAGGATGGGACAAGTCGCTACGAGCAGTACTTC. Protein product: CASSKDGTSRYEQYF.

This clonotype has just a few counts. The V and J genes are TRBV3-1 and TRBJ1-6; the D is unclear. This CDR3 is built from 13 residues. Germline CDR1 reads LGHDT; CDR2 reads YNNKEL (reference sequence). V was trimmed by 1 base and J by 11 bases, leaving 9 bases between them. CDR3 amino acids: CASSQVSVTPLHF. The CDR3 nucleotides read TGTGCCAGCAGCCAAGTTAGCGTTACACCCCTCCACTTT.

The chain combines TRBV4-2 with TRBJ2-7, with D perhaps being TRBD1 or TRBD2 (6 bases each). From germline, CDR1 is LGHNA and CDR2 YNFKEQ. The CDR3 is made up of 17 amino acids. Trimming pared 0 bases from V and 1 base from J, leaving 16 bases between. CDR3 in DNA: TGTGCCAGCAGCCAAGATCCAACAGGGACTGTATCCTACGAGCAGTACTTC. Its protein is CASSQDPTGTVSYEQYF.